Given below is one T cell receptor (beta chain) in context. This sample is part of a study of blood T cell repertoires in COVID-19. Study-level background: Samples taken during acute and convalescent COVID-19 were collected in the United States, Italy and Spain. From T cells, B-cell-depleted T cells, or PBMCs came the material, which was cDNA or gDNA.

V dropped 8 bases and J dropped 0 bases, with 16 bases sitting between them. Germline V gene data show CDR1 as LGHNT and CDR2 as FRNRAP. This CDR3 contains 15 residues. All enrollees were about 18 to 90 years old and from approximately 24 US areas. Profiled with immunoSEQ multiplex PCR; TCRdb holds only in-frame clones, not every one. The sample yields around 320,000 clones, around 91% seen once. The chain is built from TRBV12-5 and TRBJ1-1, with D perhaps matching TRBD1 (5 bases). Sequenced sample: PBMCs or T cells enriched from blood (not recorded which). The receptor was isolated from a woman aged 18-35 years with acute COVID-19. The CDR3 spells CASRWDSNMNTEAFF. Written as DNA, the CDR3 is TGTGCTAGTCGTTGGGACTCGAACATGAACACTGAAGCTTTCTTT.